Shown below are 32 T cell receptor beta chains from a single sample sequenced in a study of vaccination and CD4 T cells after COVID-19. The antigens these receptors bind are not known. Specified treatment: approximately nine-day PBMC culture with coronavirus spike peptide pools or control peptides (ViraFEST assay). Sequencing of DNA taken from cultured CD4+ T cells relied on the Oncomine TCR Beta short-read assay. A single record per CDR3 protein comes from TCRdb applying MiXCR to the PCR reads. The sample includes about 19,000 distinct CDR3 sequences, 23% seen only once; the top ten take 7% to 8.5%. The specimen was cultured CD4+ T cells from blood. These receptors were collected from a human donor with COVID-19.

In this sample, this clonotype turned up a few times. In nucleotides, the CDR3 is TGTGCCAGCAGTGAAAAGGGATGGTCCCAAGAGACCCAGTACTTC. Translation gives CASSEKGWSQETQYF. The chain employs TRBV6-1 and TRBJ2-5; no clear D gene. The ends were cut back, 2 bases at V and 1 base at J, with 11 bases in the middle. Germline-derived CDR1 and CDR2 are MNHNS and SASEGT. This CDR3 is built from 15 residues.

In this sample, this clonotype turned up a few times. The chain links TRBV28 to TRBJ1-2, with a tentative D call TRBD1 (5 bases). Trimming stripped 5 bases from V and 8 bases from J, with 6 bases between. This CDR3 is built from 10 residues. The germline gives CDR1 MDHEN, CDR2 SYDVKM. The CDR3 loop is CASSGDGYTF. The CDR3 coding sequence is TGTGCCAGCAGTGGGGACGGCTACACCTTC.

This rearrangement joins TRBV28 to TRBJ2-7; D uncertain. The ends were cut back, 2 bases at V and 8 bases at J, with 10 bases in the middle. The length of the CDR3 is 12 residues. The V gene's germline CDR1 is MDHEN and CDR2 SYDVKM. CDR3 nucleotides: TGTGCCAGCAGTTTACGACATCCTAAGCAGTACTTC. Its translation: CASSLRHPKQYF.

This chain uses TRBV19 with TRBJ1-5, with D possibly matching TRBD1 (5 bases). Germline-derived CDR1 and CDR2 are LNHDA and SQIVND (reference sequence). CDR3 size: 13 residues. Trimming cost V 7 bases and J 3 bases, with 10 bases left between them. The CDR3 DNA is TGTGCCAGTAAACGGGGGTTCAATCAGCCCCAGCATTTT. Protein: CASKRGFNQPQHF.

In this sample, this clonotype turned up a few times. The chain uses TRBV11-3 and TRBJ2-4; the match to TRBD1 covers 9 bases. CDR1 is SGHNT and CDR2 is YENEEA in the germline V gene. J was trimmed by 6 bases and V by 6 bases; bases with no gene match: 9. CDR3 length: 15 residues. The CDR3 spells CASRITGGALNIQYF. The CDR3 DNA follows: TGTGCCAGCAGAATAACAGGGGGCGCGTTAAACATTCAGTACTTC.

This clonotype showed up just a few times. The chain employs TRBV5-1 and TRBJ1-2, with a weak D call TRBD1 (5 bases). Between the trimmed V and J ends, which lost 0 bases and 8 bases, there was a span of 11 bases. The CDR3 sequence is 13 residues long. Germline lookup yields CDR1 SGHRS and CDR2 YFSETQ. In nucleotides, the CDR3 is TGCGCCAGCAGCTTGGGAGGGGATGGAGGCTACACCTTC. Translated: CASSLGGDGGYTF.

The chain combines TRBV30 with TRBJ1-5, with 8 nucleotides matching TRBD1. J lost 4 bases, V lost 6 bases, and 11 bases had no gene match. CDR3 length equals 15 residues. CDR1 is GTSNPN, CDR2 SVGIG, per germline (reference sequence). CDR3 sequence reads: CACTTGTGYNQPQHF. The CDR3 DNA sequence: TGTGCCTGCACAACGGGGACAGGTTATAATCAGCCCCAGCATTTT.

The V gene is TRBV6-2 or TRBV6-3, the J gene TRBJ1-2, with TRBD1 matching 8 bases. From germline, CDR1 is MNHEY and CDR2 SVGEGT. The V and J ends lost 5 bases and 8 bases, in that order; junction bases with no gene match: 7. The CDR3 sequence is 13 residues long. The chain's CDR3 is CASSRQGPGGYTF. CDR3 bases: TGTGCCAGCAGTCGACAGGGGCCGGGGGGCTACACCTTC.

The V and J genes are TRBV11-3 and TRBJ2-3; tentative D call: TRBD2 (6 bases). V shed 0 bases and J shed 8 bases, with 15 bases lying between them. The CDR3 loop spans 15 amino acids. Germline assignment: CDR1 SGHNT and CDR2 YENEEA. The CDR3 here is CASSLDGGLGSTQYF. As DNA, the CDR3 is TGTGCCAGCAGCTTAGATGGAGGGTTGGGTAGTACGCAGTATTTT.

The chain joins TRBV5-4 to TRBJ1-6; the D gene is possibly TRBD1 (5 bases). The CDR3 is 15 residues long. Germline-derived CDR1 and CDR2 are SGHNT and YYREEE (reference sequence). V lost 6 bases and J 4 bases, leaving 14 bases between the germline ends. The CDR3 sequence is CASNGTPMYNSPLHF. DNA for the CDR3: TGTGCCAGCAACGGGACTCCTATGTATAATTCACCCCTCCACTTT. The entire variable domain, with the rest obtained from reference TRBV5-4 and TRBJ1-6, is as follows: ETGVTQSPTHLIKTRGQQVTLRCSSQSGHNTVSWYQQALGQGPQFIFQYYREEENGRGNFPPRFSGLQFPNYSSELNVNALELDDSALYLCASNGTPMYNSPLHFGNGTRLTVT.

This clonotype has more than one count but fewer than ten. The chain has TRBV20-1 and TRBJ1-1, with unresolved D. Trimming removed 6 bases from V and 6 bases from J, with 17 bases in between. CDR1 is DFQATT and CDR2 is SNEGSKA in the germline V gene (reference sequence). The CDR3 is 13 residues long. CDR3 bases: TGCAGTGCCCCGAGACCCCCAGGCCCTGAAGCTTTCTTT. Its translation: CSAPRPPGPEAFF.

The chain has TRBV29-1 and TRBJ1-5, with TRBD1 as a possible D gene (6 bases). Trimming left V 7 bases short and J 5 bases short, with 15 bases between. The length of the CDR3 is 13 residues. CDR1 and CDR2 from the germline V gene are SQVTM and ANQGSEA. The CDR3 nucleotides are TGCAGCGCCTCGACAGGTAACCATCAGCCCCAGCATTTT. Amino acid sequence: CSASTGNHQPQHF. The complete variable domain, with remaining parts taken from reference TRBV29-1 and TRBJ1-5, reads SAVISQKPSRDICQRGTSLTIQCQVDSQVTMMFWYRQQPGQSLTLIATANQGSEATYESGFVIDKFPISRPNLTFSTLTVSNMSPEDSSIYLCSASTGNHQPQHFGDGTRLSIL.

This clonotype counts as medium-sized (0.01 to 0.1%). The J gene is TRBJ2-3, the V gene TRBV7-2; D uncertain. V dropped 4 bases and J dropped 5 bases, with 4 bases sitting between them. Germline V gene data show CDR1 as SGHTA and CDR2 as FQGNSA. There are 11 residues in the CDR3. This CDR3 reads CASSSRDTQYF. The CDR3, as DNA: TGTGCCAGCAGCTCTCGAGATACGCAGTATTTT.

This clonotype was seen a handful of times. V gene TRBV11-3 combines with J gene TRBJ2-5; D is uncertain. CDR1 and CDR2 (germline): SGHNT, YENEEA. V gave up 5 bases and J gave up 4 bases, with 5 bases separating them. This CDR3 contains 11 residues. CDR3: CASSPRETQYF. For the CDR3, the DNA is TGTGCCAGCAGCCCTCGAGAGACCCAGTACTTC.

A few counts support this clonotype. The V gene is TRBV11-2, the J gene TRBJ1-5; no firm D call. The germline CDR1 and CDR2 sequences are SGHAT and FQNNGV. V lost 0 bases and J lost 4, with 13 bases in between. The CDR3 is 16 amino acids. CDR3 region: CASSLDSGRLNQPQHF. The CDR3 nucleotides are TGTGCCAGCAGCTTAGATTCTGGACGGTTAAATCAGCCCCAGCATTTT.

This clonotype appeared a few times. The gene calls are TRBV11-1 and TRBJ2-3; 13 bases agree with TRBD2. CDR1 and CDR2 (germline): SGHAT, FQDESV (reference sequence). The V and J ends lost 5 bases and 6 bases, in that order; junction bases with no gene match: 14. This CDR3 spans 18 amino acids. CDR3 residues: CASSLGGSTSGGADTQYF. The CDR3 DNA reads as TGTGCCAGCAGCCTAGGCGGGAGCACTAGCGGGGGGGCCGATACGCAGTATTTT. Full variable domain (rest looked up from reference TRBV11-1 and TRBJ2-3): EAEVAQSPRYKITEKSQAVAFWCDPISGHATLYWYRQILGQGPELLVQFQDESVVDDSQLPKDRFSAERLKGVDSTLKIQPAELGDSAMYLCASSLGGSTSGGADTQYFGPGTRLTVL.

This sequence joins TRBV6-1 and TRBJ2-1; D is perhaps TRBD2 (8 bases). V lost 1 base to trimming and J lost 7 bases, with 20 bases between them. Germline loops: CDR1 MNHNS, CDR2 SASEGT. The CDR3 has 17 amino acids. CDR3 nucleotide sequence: TGTGCCAGCAGTGAAGGACAGGGACTAGGGCTTGGGAATGAGCAGTTCTTC. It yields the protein CASSEGQGLGLGNEQFF.

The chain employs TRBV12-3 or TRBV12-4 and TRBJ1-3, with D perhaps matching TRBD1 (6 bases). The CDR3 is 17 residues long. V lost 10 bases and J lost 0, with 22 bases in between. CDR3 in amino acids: CATTYWGGGYSGNTIYF. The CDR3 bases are TGTGCCACCACTTATTGGGGGGGCGGCTACTCTGGAAACACCATATATTTT.

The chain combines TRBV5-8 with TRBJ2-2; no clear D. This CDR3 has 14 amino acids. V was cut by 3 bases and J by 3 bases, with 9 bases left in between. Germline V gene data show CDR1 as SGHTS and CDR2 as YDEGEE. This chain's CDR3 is CASSSGSYTGELFF. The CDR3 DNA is TGTGCCAGCAGCTCTGGCAGCTACACCGGGGAGCTGTTTTTT. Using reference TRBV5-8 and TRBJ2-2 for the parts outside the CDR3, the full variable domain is EAGVTQSPTHLIKTRGQQATLRCSPISGHTSVYWYQQALGLGLQFLLWYDEGEERNRGNFPPRFSGRQFPNYSSELNVNALELEDSALYLCASSSGSYTGELFFGEGSRLTVL.

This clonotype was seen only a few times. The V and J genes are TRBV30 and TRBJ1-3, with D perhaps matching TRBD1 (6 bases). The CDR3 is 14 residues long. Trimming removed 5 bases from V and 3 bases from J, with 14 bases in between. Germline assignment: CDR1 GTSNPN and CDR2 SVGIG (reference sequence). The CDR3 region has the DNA TGTGCCTGGCTACAGGGATTTGGTGGAAACACCATATATTTT. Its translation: CAWLQGFGGNTIYF.

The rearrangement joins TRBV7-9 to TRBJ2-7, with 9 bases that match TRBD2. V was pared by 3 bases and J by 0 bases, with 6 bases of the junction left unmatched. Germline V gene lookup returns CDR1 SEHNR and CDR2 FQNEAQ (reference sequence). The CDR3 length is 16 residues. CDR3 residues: CASSFSSGVYSYEQYF. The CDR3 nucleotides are TGTGCCAGCAGCTTCTCTAGCGGGGTTTACTCCTACGAGCAGTACTTC.

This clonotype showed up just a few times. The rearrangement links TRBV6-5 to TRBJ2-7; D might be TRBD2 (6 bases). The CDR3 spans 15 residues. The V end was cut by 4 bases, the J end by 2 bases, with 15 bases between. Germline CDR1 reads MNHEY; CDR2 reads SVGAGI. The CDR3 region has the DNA TGTGCCAGCAGTTCCCCGAGTAGCGGTGCCTACGAGCAGTACTTC. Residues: CASSSPSSGAYEQYF.

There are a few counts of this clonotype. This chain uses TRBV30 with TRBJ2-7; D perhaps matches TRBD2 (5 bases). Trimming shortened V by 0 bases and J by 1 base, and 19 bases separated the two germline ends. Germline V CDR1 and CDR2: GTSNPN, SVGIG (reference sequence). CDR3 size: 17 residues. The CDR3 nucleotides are TGTGCCTGGAGTGTAAGGGTCTCTGGGAGAATATCCTACGAGCAGTACTTC. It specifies CAWSVRVSGRISYEQYF.

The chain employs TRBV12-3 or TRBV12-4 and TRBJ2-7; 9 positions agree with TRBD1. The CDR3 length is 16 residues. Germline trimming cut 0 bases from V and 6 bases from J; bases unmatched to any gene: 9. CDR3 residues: CASSLALRGQGGEQYF. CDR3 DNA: TGTGCCAGCAGTTTAGCGCTTAGGGGACAGGGTGGCGAGCAGTACTTC.

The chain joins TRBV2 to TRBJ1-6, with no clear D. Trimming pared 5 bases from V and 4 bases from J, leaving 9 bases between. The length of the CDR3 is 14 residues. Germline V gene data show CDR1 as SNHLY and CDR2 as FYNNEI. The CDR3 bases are TGTGCCAGCAGTTTGGAGAGATATAATTCACCCCTCCACTTT. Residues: CASSLERYNSPLHF. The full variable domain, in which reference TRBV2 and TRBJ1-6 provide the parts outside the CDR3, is EPEVTQTPSHQVTQMGQEVILRCVPISNHLYFYWYRQILGQKVEFLVSFYNNEISEKSEIFDDQFSVERPDGSNFTLKIRSTKLEDSAMYFCASSLERYNSPLHFGNGTRLTVT.

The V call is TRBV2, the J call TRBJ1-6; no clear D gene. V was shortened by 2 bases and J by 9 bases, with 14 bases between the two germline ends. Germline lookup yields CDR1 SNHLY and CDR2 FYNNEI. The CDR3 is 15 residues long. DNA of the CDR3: TGTGCCAGCAGTGAAAAAGGGAGACTAGGTTCACCCCTCCACTTT. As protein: CASSEKGRLGSPLHF.

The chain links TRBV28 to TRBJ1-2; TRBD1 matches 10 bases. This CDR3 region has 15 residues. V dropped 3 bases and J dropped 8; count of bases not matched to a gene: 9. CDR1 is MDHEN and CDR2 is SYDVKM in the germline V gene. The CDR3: CASSFQNPGQGGYTF. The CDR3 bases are TGTGCCAGCAGTTTCCAAAACCCGGGACAGGGGGGCTACACCTTC.

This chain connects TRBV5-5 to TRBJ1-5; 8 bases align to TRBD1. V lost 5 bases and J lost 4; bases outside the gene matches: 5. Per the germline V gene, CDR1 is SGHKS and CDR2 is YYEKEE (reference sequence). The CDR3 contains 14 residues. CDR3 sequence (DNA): TGTGCCAGCAGTCGGGACAGGCTAAATCAGCCCCAGCATTTT. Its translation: CASSRDRLNQPQHF.

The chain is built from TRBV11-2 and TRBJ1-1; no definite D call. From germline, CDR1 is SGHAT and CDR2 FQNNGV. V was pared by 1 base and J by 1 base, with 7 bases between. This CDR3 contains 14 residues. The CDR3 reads CASSLGNGNTEAFF. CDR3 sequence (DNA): TGTGCCAGCAGCTTAGGGAATGGGAACACTGAAGCTTTCTTT.

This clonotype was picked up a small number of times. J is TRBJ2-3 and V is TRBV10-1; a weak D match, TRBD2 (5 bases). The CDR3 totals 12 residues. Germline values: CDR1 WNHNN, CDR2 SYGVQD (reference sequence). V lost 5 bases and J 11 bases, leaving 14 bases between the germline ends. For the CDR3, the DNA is TGCGCCAGCAGTTTGGAGCAAGAGGGGCAGTATTTT. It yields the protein CASSLEQEGQYF.

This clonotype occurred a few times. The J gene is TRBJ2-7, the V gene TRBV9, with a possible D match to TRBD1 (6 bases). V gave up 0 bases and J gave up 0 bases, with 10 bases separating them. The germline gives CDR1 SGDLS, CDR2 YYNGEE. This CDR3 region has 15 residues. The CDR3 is CASSVATGTSYEQYF. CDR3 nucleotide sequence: TGTGCCAGCAGCGTAGCTACAGGGACCTCCTACGAGCAGTACTTC. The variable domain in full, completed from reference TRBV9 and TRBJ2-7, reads DSGVTQTPKHLITATGQRVTLRCSPRSGDLSVYWYQQSLDQGLQFLIQYYNGEERAKGNILERFSAQQFPDLHSELNLSSLELGDSALYFCASSVATGTSYEQYFGPGTRLTVT.

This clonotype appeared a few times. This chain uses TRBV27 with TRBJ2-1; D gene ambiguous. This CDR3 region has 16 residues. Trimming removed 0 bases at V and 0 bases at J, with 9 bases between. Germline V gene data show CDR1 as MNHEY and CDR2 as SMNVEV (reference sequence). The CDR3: CASSLSRPSSYNEQFF. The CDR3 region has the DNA TGTGCCAGCAGTTTATCGCGGCCTAGCTCCTACAATGAGCAGTTCTTC.